This passage covers 9 T cell receptor beta chains from one sample sequenced in a study of graft-versus-host responses after intestinal transplantation. Their recognized antigens are unknown. Assay used: immunoSEQ multiplex PCR; TCRdb lists only in-frame clones, some missing. The profile covers under 100,000 clones, with about four fifths appearing a single time and 0.65% to 0.95% taken by the ten largest. The sequenced sample was unstimulated CD4+ T cells sorted from spleen or lymph node cells, obtained before intestinal transplant. The receptors were gathered from a human donor who received an intestinal transplant.

J is TRBJ1-2 and V is TRBV15; D is ambiguous. Germline V gene sequence: CDR1 LNHNV, CDR2 YYDKDF (reference sequence). Trimming left V 0 bases short and J 4 bases short, with 3 bases between. The CDR3 length is 12 residues. The DNA of the CDR3 is TGTGCCACCAGCAGAGACCGCTATGGCTACACCTTC. Translation: CATSRDRYGYTF. Variable domain in full (rest from reference TRBV15 and TRBJ1-2): DAMVIQNPRYQVTQFGKPVTLSCSQTLNHNVMYWYQQKSSQAPKLLFHYYDKDFNNEADTPDNFQSRRPNTSFCFLDIRSPGLGDTAMYLCATSRDRYGYTFGSGTRLTVV.

V is TRBV5-1 and J is TRBJ1-5, with TRBD1 matching 8 bases. The V gene end was trimmed by 4 bases and the J gene end by 3 bases; junction bases not matched to a gene: 6. The CDR3 runs 15 residues. Germline V gives CDR1 SGHRS, CDR2 YFSETQ. The CDR3 DNA follows: TGCGCCAGCAGCAGGACAGGGAGGCCCAATCAGCCCCAGCATTTT. This sequence encodes CASSRTGRPNQPQHF. The complete variable domain, with remaining parts taken from reference TRBV5-1 and TRBJ1-5, reads KAGVTQTPRYLIKTRGQQVTLSCSPISGHRSVSWYQQTPGQGLQFLFEYFSETQRNKGNFPGRFSGRQFSNSRSEMNVSTLELGDSALYLCASSRTGRPNQPQHFGDGTRLSIL.

The V and J genes are TRBV19 and TRBJ2-2; 7 nucleotides align to TRBD1. Germline CDR1 reads LNHDA; CDR2 reads SQIVND (reference sequence). The ends lost 7 bases at V and 5 bases at J; junction bases unmatched: 13. The CDR3 runs 16 residues. The CDR3, as DNA: TGTGCCAGTACAGGTGGTGGGACAGAATCAACCGGGGAGCTGTTTTTT. Its protein is CASTGGGTESTGELFF.

J is TRBJ1-1 and V is TRBV19; TRBD1 agrees at 7 bases. V trimming: 9 bases; J trimming: 2 bases; junction bases outside the gene matches: 9. CDR1 is LNHDA, CDR2 SQIVND, per germline (reference sequence). The CDR3 is 14 amino acids. CDR3 residues: CASLDRAGNTEAFF. The CDR3 DNA follows: TGTGCCAGCCTAGACAGGGCCGGCAACACTGAAGCTTTCTTT.

CDR3 region: CASSPTLAGGADTQYF. In DNA, the CDR3 is TGTGCCAGCTCACCCACCTTGGCGGGAGGTGCAGATACGCAGTATTTT. The V gene is TRBV18, the J gene TRBJ2-3; 8 nucleotides align to TRBD2. The ends lost 3 bases at V and 4 bases at J; junction bases unmatched: 9. CDR3 length equals 16 residues. Germline V lookup: CDR1 KGHSH, CDR2 LQKENI.

The chain employs TRBV18 and TRBJ2-4; 9 nucleotides agree with TRBD1. Germline CDR1 and CDR2: KGHSH and LQKENI. Trimming took 3 bases from V and 4 from J; bases not matched to a gene: 10. This CDR3 spans 17 amino acids. CDR3 coding DNA: TGTGCCAGCTCACCGGTGACCGGGACAGGGAAAAAAAACATTCAGTACTTC. Protein sequence: CASSPVTGTGKKNIQYF.

J is TRBJ1-5 and V is TRBV10-3, with TRBD1 identical over 9 bases. This CDR3 region has 13 residues. With V trimmed by 4 bases and J by 7 bases, 2 bases remained unmatched. Germline V gene data show CDR1 as ENHRY and CDR2 as SYGVKD. The CDR3 protein is CAISADRGQPQHF. For the CDR3, the DNA is TGTGCCATCAGTGCGGACAGGGGCCAGCCCCAGCATTTT.

The rearrangement joins TRBV14 to TRBJ2-5; 7 bases line up with TRBD1. The ends lost 3 bases at V and 5 bases at J; junction bases unmatched: 0. The germline V gene encodes CDR1 SGHDN and CDR2 FVKESK. The CDR3 loop spans 12 amino acids. The CDR3 region has the DNA TGTGCCAGCAGCCACAGGGGGGAGACCCAGTACTTC. Amino acids: CASSHRGETQYF.

V is TRBV9 and J is TRBJ2-5; D may be TRBD2 (5 bases). CDR3 size: 13 residues. Looked up from germline, CDR1 is SGDLS and CDR2 is YYNGEE. The V end lost 4 bases, the J end lost 5 bases, and 12 bases lay between the germline ends. CDR3 amino acids: CASSLGLSETQYF. For the CDR3, the DNA is TGTGCCAGCAGCCTCGGACTCAGCGAGACCCAGTACTTC.